One T cell receptor beta chain is described in this entry. Its antigen is unidentified. The record originates from a study of T cells in Graves' hyperthyroidism and ophthalmopathy. General observations from the study: Ophthalmopathy was model-predicted a median roughly six months pre-onset. Separation of ophthalmopathy from stable hyperthyroidism was achieved by a 13 V-J model.

Germline V lookup: CDR1 MNHEY, CDR2 SVGAGI. V was cut by 0 bases and J by 6 bases, with 6 bases left in between. The CDR3 runs to 12 residues. The diagnostic basis comprised clinical symptoms, serum thyroxine and TRAb, thyroid ultrasound and orbital computed tomography. The TCR beta CDR3 regions underwent amplification using RNA transcripts as the source. The HTBI set primed first-round TCR CDR3 RT-PCR. In TCRdb, the multiplex PCR reads were re-called with MiXCR into one record per CDR3 protein. The profile shows hundreds of thousands of distinct CDR3 sequences, approximately 15% of them singletons. Material for sequencing was blood. The J gene is TRBJ2-7, the V gene TRBV6-5; D remains unclear. This receptor was taken from a woman between 25 and 40 years old with Graves' hyperthyroidism that later progressed to Graves' ophthalmopathy. In nucleotides, the CDR3 is TGTGCCAGCAGTTACTCGACTGGCGAGCAGTACTTC. As protein: CASSYSTGEQYF.